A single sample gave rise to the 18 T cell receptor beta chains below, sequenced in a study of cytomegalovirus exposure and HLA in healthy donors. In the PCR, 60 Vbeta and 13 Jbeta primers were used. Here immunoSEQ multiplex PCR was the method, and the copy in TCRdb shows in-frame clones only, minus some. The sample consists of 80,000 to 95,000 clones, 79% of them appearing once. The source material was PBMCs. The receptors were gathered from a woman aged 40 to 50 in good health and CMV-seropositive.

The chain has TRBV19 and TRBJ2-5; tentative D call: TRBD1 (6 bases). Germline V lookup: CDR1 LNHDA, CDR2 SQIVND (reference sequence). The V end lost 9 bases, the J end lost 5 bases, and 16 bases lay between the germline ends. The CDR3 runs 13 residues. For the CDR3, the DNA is TGTGCCAGCCAGAACAGGGTTGGGGAGACCCAGTACTTC. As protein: CASQNRVGETQYF.

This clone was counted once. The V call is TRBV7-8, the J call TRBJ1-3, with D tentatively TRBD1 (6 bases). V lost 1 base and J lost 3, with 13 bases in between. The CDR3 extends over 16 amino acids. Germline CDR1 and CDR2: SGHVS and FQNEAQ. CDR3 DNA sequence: TGTGCCAGCAGCTTAGACGGCAGGGGAAATGGAAACACCATATATTTT. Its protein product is CASSLDGRGNGNTIYF.

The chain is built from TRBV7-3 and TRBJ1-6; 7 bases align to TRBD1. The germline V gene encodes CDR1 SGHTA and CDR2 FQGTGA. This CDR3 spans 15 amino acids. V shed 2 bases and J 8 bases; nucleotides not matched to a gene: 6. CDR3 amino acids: CASSLEGQPYSPLHF. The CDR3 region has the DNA TGTGCCAGCAGCTTAGAGGGACAGCCCTATTCACCCCTCCACTTT.

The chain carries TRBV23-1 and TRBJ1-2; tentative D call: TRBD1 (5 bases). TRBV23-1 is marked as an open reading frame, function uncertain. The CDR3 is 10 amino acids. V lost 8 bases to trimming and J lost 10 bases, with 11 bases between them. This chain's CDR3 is CASFGGIYTF. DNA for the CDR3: TGCGCCAGCTTCGGGGGTATCTACACCTTC.

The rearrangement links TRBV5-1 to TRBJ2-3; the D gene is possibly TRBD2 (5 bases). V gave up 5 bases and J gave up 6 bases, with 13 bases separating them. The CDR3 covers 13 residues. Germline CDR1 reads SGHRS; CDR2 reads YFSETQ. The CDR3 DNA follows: TGCGCCAGCAGTGGCGAGGGCGCCGATACGCAGTATTTT. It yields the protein CASSGEGADTQYF.

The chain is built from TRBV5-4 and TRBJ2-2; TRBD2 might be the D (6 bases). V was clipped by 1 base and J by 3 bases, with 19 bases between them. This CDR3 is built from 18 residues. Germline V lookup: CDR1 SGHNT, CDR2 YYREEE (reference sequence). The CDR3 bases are TGTGCCAGCAGCTTGCGCGGGGCCACTTCCATGGACACCGGGGAGCTGTTTTTT. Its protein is CASSLRGATSMDTGELFF.

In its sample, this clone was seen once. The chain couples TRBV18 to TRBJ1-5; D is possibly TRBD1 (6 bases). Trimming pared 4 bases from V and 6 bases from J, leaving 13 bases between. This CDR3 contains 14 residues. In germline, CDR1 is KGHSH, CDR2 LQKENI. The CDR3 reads CASSLRDMGQPQHF. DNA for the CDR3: TGTGCCAGCTCACTCCGGGACATGGGTCAGCCCCAGCATTTT.

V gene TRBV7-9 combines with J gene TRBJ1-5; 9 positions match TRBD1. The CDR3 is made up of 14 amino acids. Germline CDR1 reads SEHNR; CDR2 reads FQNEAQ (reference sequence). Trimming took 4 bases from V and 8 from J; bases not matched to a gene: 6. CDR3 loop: CASSSGTGTEPQHF. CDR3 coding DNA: TGTGCCAGCAGCTCCGGGACAGGGACGGAGCCCCAGCATTTT.

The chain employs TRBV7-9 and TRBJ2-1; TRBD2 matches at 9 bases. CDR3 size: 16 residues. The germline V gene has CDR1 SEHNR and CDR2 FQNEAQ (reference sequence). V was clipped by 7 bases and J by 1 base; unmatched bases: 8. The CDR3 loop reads CASKGAGGQSYNEQFF. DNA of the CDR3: TGTGCCAGCAAGGGGGCGGGGGGGCAGTCCTACAATGAGCAGTTCTTC.

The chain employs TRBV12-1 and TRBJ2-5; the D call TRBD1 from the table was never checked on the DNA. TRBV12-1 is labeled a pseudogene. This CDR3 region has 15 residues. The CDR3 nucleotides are TGTGCCAGCAGCACAACCGACAGGGGCCCAGAGACCCAGTACTTC. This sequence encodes CASSTTDRGPETQYF.

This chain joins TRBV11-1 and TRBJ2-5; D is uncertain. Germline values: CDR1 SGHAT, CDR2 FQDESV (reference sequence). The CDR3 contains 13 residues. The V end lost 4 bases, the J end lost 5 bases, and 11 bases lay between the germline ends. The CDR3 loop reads CASSYVGRETQYF. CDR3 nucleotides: TGTGCCAGCAGCTACGTCGGTCGGGAGACCCAGTACTTC.

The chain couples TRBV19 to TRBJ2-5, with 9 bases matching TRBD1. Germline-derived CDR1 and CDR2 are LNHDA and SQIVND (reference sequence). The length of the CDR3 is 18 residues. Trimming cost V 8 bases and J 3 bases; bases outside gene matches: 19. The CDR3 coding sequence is TGTGCCAGTGCTCGGTGGAGTATGACAGGGGGATCGGAAGAGACCCAGTACTTC. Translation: CASARWSMTGGSEETQYF.

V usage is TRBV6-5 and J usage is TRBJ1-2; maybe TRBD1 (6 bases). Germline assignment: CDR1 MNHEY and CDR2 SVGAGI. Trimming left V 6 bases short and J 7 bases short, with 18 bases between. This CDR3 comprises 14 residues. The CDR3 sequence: CASRRSQGRVGYTF. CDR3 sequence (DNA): TGTGCCAGCAGACGCTCGCAGGGGAGGGTTGGCTACACCTTC.

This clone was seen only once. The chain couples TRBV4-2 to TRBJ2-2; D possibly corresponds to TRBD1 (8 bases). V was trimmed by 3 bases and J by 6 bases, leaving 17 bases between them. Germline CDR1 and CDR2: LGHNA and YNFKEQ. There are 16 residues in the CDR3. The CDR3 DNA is TGTGCCAGCAGCCACCACGGACAGGGAGGGGCCGGGGAGCTGTTTTTT. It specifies CASSHHGQGGAGELFF.

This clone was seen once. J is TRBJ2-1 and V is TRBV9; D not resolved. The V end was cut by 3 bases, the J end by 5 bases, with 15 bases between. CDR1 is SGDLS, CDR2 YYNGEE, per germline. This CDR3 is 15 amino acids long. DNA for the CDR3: TGTGCCAGCAGCGCCTCCGGGTCTTTCGACAATGAGCAGTTCTTC. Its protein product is CASSASGSFDNEQFF.

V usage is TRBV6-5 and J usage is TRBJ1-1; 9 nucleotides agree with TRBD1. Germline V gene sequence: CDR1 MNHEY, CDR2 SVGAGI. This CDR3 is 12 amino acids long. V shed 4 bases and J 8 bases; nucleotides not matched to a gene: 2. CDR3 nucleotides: TGTGCCAGCAGTTTCACAGGGGGCGAAGCTTTCTTT. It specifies CASSFTGGEAFF.

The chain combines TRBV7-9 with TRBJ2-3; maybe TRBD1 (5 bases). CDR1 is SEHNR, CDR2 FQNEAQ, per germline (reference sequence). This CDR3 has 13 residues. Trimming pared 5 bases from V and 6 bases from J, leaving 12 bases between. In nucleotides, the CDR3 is TGTGCCAGCAGCCATAGGGGTTCGGATACGCAGTATTTT. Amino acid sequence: CASSHRGSDTQYF. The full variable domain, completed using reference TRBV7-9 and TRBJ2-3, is DTGVSQNPRHKITKRGQNVTFRCDPISEHNRLYWYRQTLGQGPEFLTYFQNEAQLEKSRLLSDRFSAERPKGSFSTLEIQRTEQGDSAMYLCASSHRGSDTQYFGPGTRLTVL.

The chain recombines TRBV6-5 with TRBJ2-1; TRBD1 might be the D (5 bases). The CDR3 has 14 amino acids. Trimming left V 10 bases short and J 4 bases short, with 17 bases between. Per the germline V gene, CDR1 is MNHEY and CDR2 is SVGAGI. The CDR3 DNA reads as TGTGCCACAAGGGGCCTCATCTTTTACAATGAGCAGTTCTTC. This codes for CATRGLIFYNEQFF.